Sequencing of this T cell receptor (beta chain) was carried out in a study of T cells in Graves' hyperthyroidism and ophthalmopathy. Study-wide background: Peripheral blood sampling occurred at initial diagnosis, before any treatment. Study outcomes and limitations: Most expanded thyroid clonotypes above 0.001 also appeared in blood.

What was amplified from RNA transcripts were TCR beta CDR3 regions. The HTBI primer set was used in a first-round RT-PCR of the TCR CDR3. TCRdb re-analysed the multiplex PCR reads in MiXCR, keeping a single row per CDR3 protein. Of about 320,000 distinct CDR3 sequences listed, over 15% are singletons. Patients between 18 and 65 years old had hyperthyroidism, newly diagnosed and lasting under 2 months. Clinical symptoms, serum thyroxine and TRAb, thyroid ultrasound and orbital computed tomography were used for the diagnoses. Worth noting for this clonotype: The antigen remains unidentified.

The CDR3 spans 13 residues. V lost 4 bases to trimming and J lost 9 bases; unmatched junction nucleotides: 4. Germline V gene lookup returns CDR1 MDHEN and CDR2 SYDVKM. Sequencing used blood. The clonotype originates from a man younger than 45 with Graves' hyperthyroidism. The V gene is TRBV28, the J gene TRBJ2-1, with TRBD1 matching 9 bases. This CDR3 reads CASSSRDRVEQFF. The CDR3 DNA follows: TGTGCCAGCAGTTCCCGGGACAGGGTTGAGCAGTTCTTC.